This T cell receptor (beta chain) derives from a study of a mutant IDH1 vaccine in newly diagnosed glioma. The wider study: Former treatment meant radiotherapy, temozolomide, or both; the majority had gotten both.

As for this clone: Antigen specificity is unknown.

Time point meaning: week 5, during vaccination. Vaccination comprised doses that each held 300 ug of mutant IDH1 20-mer peptide, plus topical imiquimod. Using immunoSEQ multiplex PCR, the repertoire was profiled, and TCRdb retains in-frame clones only, with some absent. The sample has 35,000 to 45,000 clones; roughly 79% are singletons. Study observations and caveats: Pseudoprogression apparently lacked any relation to changes in top peripheral T cell clonotypes.

The CDR3 totals 15 residues. Trimming removed 8 bases from V and 0 bases from J, with 17 bases in between. CDR1 and CDR2 (germline): LNHDA, SQIVND (reference sequence). The material was PBMCs, obtained from a glioma patient whose treatment included an IDH1 peptide vaccine. The rearrangement uses TRBV19 and TRBJ2-7; D is possibly TRBD2 (7 bases). The sequence derives from a man between 50 and 59 years old with glioma. CDR3: CASGWGRESSYEQYF. Here the CDR3 DNA reads TGTGCCAGTGGATGGGGGCGGGAGAGCTCCTACGAGCAGTACTTC.